A single sample is the source of the 8 T cell receptor beta chains below, sequenced in a study of OX40 agonist ivuxolimab in advanced cancers. Using immunoSEQ multiplex PCR, the repertoire was profiled, and TCRdb retains in-frame clones only, with some absent. The sample lists 30,000 to 35,000 clones; roughly nine tenths were seen once. Sequences were derived from CD4+ or CD8+ T cells sorted from blood, sampled in a trial of the OX40 agonist ivuxolimab. The receptors shown here come from an adult with an advanced solid tumor such as melanoma, head and neck, liver or kidney cancer.

About this clone itself: A junction boundary mismatches the germline segment, possibly from a read error. This chain joins TRBV29-1 and TRBJ2-1, with 7 bases identical to TRBD1. This CDR3 region has 14 residues. CDR1 and CDR2 from the germline V gene are SQVTM and ANQGSEA. For the CDR3, the DNA is TGCAGCGTCGAAGGGACAGTGTATTACAATGAGCAGTTCTTC. Residues: CSVEGTVYYNEQFF.

The rearrangement links TRBV7-3 to TRBJ2-7; 10 positions agree with TRBD2. The junction had 4 bases not matched to a gene; V was cut back by 2 bases and J by 3 bases. The germline gives CDR1 SGHTA, CDR2 FQGTGA. The length of the CDR3 is 15 residues. CDR3 bases: TGTGCCAGCAGCTTACTAGCGGGAGAGCGCTACGAGCAGTACTTC. Its translation: CASSLLAGERYEQYF.

For the CDR3, the DNA is TGCAGCGTTGATTTGTTCCAGATTGCATACAATGAGCAGTTCTTC. Translated, it gives CSVDLFQIAYNEQFF. The rearrangement links TRBV29-1 to TRBJ2-1; no reliable D call. V dropped 3 bases and J dropped 4 bases, with 16 bases sitting between them. The CDR3 is 15 amino acids. Germline V lookup: CDR1 SQVTM, CDR2 ANQGSEA.

This clone was observed a single time. The CDR3 DNA reads as TGCGCCAGCAGCCCCCAGCGGGGAACCTACGAGCAGTACTTC. It translates to CASSPQRGTYEQYF. The chain couples TRBV5-1 to TRBJ2-7, with 7 positions matching TRBD2. J lost 2 bases, V lost 4 bases, and 6 bases had no gene match. From germline, CDR1 is SGHRS and CDR2 YFSETQ. This CDR3 contains 14 residues.

The chain combines TRBV27 with TRBJ1-1; possible D gene TRBD1, 5 bases. The CDR3 covers 13 residues. The V gene's germline CDR1 is MNHEY and CDR2 SMNVEV (reference sequence). Between the trimmed V and J ends, which lost 4 bases and 4 bases, there was a span of 10 bases. DNA of the CDR3: TGTGCCAGCAGTTATGGGGGGAGCACTGAAGCTTTCTTT. Translation: CASSYGGSTEAFF.

J is TRBJ1-2 and V is TRBV19; unclear D gene. This CDR3 region has 14 residues. Germline assignment: CDR1 LNHDA and CDR2 SQIVND (reference sequence). The germline V and J ends were trimmed by 3 bases and 4 bases, with 12 bases remaining between them. The CDR3, as DNA: TGTGCCAGTAGTATTGAAATGGGATCCTATGGCTACACCTTC. Protein sequence: CASSIEMGSYGYTF.

This clone was observed a single time. The chain couples TRBV30 to TRBJ2-7; 8 bases are a match to TRBD2. The ends lost 2 bases at V and 0 bases at J; junction bases unmatched: 6. The CDR3 length is 15 residues. The V gene's germline CDR1 is GTSNPN and CDR2 SVGIG (reference sequence). CDR3 region: CAWSFSGISSYEQYF. Here the CDR3 DNA reads TGTGCCTGGAGTTTTAGCGGGATATCCTCCTACGAGCAGTACTTC.

The V and J genes are TRBV4-3 and TRBJ1-3; 7 positions match TRBD1. Germline V gives CDR1 LGHNA, CDR2 YSLEER. J gave up 0 bases and V 0 bases, and 8 bases lay outside the gene matches. The CDR3 extends over 18 amino acids. This CDR3 is CASSQDNVSGGSGNTIYF. Here the CDR3 DNA reads TGCGCCAGCAGCCAAGATAACGTTTCAGGGGGCTCTGGAAACACCATATATTTT.